This passage covers 29 T cell receptor beta chains from one sample sequenced in a study of CD8+ T cells in alopecia areata. Treatment here: oral pan-JAK inhibitor, 5-10 mg twice daily. Once RNA had been extracted, it was reverse transcribed into cDNA to act as the sequencing template. TCRdb's copy holds only in-frame clones and misses some; the assay was immunoSEQ multiplex PCR. The sample shows around 300,000 clones, 60% of them seen only once. Sequences were derived from CD4+ T cells sorted from blood, sampled at week 52, from a patient treated with tofacitinib. The receptors here all came from a human donor with alopecia areata.

The chain's CDR3 is CASSLGQGPTEAFF. The CDR3 coding sequence is TGCGCCAGCAGCCTCGGACAGGGGCCCACTGAAGCTTTCTTT. The chain carries TRBV4-3 and TRBJ1-1, with TRBD1 matching over 9 bases. Trimming removed 4 bases from V and 4 bases from J; junction bases left unmatched: 4. This CDR3 has 14 amino acids. The V gene's germline CDR1 is LGHNA and CDR2 YSLEER.

The rearrangement uses TRBV7-6 and TRBJ2-7; 8 bases align to TRBD1. The CDR3 has 13 residues. The germline CDR1 and CDR2 sequences are SGHVS and FNYEAQ. Trimming removed 5 bases from V and 6 bases from J; junction bases left unmatched: 6. In DNA form, the CDR3 reads TGTGCCAGCAGCCCCGGACAGGGTGGCGAGCAGTACTTC. As protein: CASSPGQGGEQYF.

The rearrangement joins TRBV7-2 to TRBJ2-4; 9 positions match TRBD1. This CDR3 spans 14 amino acids. After removal of 5 bases from V and 8 bases from J, the junction contained 7 bases not matched to a gene. The germline V gene has CDR1 SGHTA and CDR2 FQGNSA. The CDR3 DNA follows: TGTGCCAGCAGCCGGGGGGACAGGGTCCACATTCAGTACTTC. It encodes CASSRGDRVHIQYF.

Concerning this clone itself: The same CDR3 also results from other DNA sequences found in this sample. This chain joins TRBV2 and TRBJ1-1; D gene ambiguous. Trimming shortened V by 6 bases and J by 1 base, and 9 bases separated the two germline ends. Germline V CDR1 and CDR2: SNHLY, FYNNEI. The CDR3 contains 13 residues. CDR3 sequence reads: CASRVQQNTEAFF. The CDR3, as DNA: TGTGCCAGCAGAGTACAGCAGAACACTGAAGCTTTCTTT.

This chain links TRBV7-2 with TRBJ2-1; D is unresolved. V lost 5 bases and J lost 10, with 15 bases in between. The CDR3 is 13 residues long. From germline, CDR1 is SGHTA and CDR2 FQGNSA. CDR3 nucleotide sequence: TGTGCCAGCAGCCCCCGGCGGTTATCGGAGCAGTTCTTC. Its protein is CASSPRRLSEQFF.

The chain couples TRBV5-4 to TRBJ2-7, with TRBD1 matching 8 bases. The CDR3 sequence is 15 residues long. From germline, CDR1 is SGHNT and CDR2 YYREEE (reference sequence). The ends lost 1 base at V and 3 bases at J; junction bases unmatched: 6. The CDR3 bases are TGTGCCAGCAGCTTGCGGACAGGGTGGGACTACGAGCAGTACTTC. It codes for CASSLRTGWDYEQYF. The whole variable domain, remainder taken from reference TRBV5-4 and TRBJ2-7, is ETGVTQSPTHLIKTRGQQVTLRCSSQSGHNTVSWYQQALGQGPQFIFQYYREEENGRGNFPPRFSGLQFPNYSSELNVNALELDDSALYLCASSLRTGWDYEQYFGPGTRLTVT.

This clone was recorded a few times. This chain links TRBV5-4 with TRBJ2-3, with 7 bases identical to TRBD1. The CDR3 spans 14 residues. Trimming at V came to 4 bases and at J to 2 bases, leaving 4 bases not matched to a gene. CDR1 and CDR2 (germline): SGHNT, YYREEE (reference sequence). The CDR3 protein is CASSLGQATDTQYF. The CDR3 bases are TGTGCCAGCAGCCTAGGACAGGCCACAGATACGCAGTATTTT.

This chain joins TRBV4-2 and TRBJ1-6; TRBD1 is a possible D gene (5 bases). The CDR3 totals 15 residues. The germline V gene has CDR1 LGHNA and CDR2 YNFKEQ. The V end lost 2 bases, the J end lost 4 bases, and 9 bases lay between the germline ends. This CDR3 reads CASSQSAGYNSPLHF. For the CDR3, the DNA is TGTGCCAGCAGCCAAAGTGCAGGGTATAATTCACCCCTCCACTTT.

This clone was recorded only once. V is TRBV2 and J is TRBJ1-2; weak D call: TRBD1 (5 bases). V dropped 8 bases and J dropped 2 bases, with 12 bases sitting between them. Germline V gene sequence: CDR1 SNHLY, CDR2 FYNNEI. The CDR3 runs to 13 residues. CDR3 region: CASGPGANYGYTF. CDR3 in DNA: TGTGCCAGCGGCCCCGGGGCCAACTATGGCTACACCTTC.

The chain employs TRBV29-1 and TRBJ2-5; TRBD1 or TRBD2 may be the D gene (5 bases each). CDR1 is SQVTM, CDR2 ANQGSEA, per germline. Between the trimmed V and J ends, which lost 6 bases and 1 base, there was a span of 18 bases. CDR3 length: 15 amino acids. CDR3 loop: CSVSGTRNTQETQYF. In nucleotides, the CDR3 is TGCAGCGTGTCCGGGACCCGGAACACCCAAGAGACCCAGTACTTC.

This clone is a singleton in its sample. V gene TRBV30 combines with J gene TRBJ2-2, with D maybe TRBD1 (6 bases). The V and J ends lost 8 bases and 4 bases respectively, with 14 bases between them. The CDR3 length is 13 residues. Germline V CDR1 and CDR2: GTSNPN, SVGIG (reference sequence). CDR3 protein: CAGTGQTTGELFF. CDR3 DNA: TGTGCCGGTACTGGACAGACCACCGGGGAGCTGTTTTTT.

The chain recombines TRBV11-1 with TRBJ1-1; D unresolved. With 1 base removed from V and 2 bases from J, the gap between germline ends came to 11 bases. CDR3 length: 15 residues. Germline CDR1 and CDR2: SGHAT and FQDESV (reference sequence). The CDR3 DNA follows: TGTGCCAGCAGCTTAGTACCAGGAGCAAACACTGAAGCTTTCTTT. Translated, it gives CASSLVPGANTEAFF. The full variable domain, with the rest looked up from reference TRBV11-1 and TRBJ1-1, is EAEVAQSPRYKITEKSQAVAFWCDPISGHATLYWYRQILGQGPELLVQFQDESVVDDSQLPKDRFSAERLKGVDSTLKIQPAELGDSAMYLCASSLVPGANTEAFFGQGTRLTVV.

This chain connects TRBV6-6 to TRBJ2-3; D unresolved. V was cut by 6 bases and J by 0 bases, with 10 bases left in between. The CDR3 consists of 14 residues. Looked up from germline, CDR1 is MNHNY and CDR2 is SVGAGI (reference sequence). The CDR3 reads CASSLRASTDTQYF. CDR3 nucleotide sequence: TGTGCCAGCAGCCTTCGGGCTAGCACAGATACGCAGTATTTT.

The genes are TRBV7-2 and TRBJ2-7, with 10 bases aligning to TRBD1. Trimming removed 2 bases from V and 0 bases from J; junction bases left unmatched: 10. The CDR3 loop spans 18 amino acids. Germline V gene sequence: CDR1 SGHTA, CDR2 FQGNSA. Written as DNA, the CDR3 is TGTGCCAGCAGCTTAACCCCGGGGGGACAGGGGAGCTCCTACGAGCAGTACTTC. This translates into CASSLTPGGQGSSYEQYF.

The rearrangement links TRBV6-6 to TRBJ1-2; tentative D call: TRBD1 (5 bases). V was clipped by 4 bases and J by 5 bases, with 11 bases between them. Germline lookup yields CDR1 MNHNY and CDR2 SVGAGI (reference sequence). The CDR3 totals 13 residues. CDR3 in amino acids: CASSSGDWYGYTF. The CDR3 nucleotides are TGTGCCAGCAGTTCCGGGGACTGGTATGGCTACACCTTC.

This clone was observed a few times. V gene TRBV19 combines with J gene TRBJ2-5; D is perhaps TRBD2 (6 bases). Looked up from germline, CDR1 is LNHDA and CDR2 is SQIVND (reference sequence). V gave up 5 bases and J gave up 5 bases, with 12 bases separating them. The CDR3 extends over 13 amino acids. This chain's CDR3 is CASSPPRGETQYF. CDR3 bases: TGTGCCAGTAGTCCCCCTCGGGGGGAGACCCAGTACTTC.

CDR3 nucleotide sequence: TGCAGCGAAAGGGCGTACAGGGAGGGCACAGATACGCAGTATTTT. This encodes CSERAYREGTDTQYF. The chain carries TRBV29-1 and TRBJ2-3; either TRBD1 or TRBD2 may supply D (6 bases each). CDR3 length: 15 residues. Germline loops: CDR1 SQVTM, CDR2 ANQGSEA. The ends were cut back, 7 bases at V and 1 base at J, with 18 bases in the middle.

This CDR3 reads CASGYRGGYGYTF. In DNA form, the CDR3 reads TGCGCCAGCGGCTACAGGGGGGGCTACGGCTACACCTTC. The V call is TRBV23-1, the J call TRBJ1-2, with 8 positions matching TRBD1. TRBV23-1 is recorded as an ORF, its role being uncertain. The CDR3 length is 13 residues. V lost 8 bases, J lost 8 bases, and 10 bases stayed unmatched.

V usage is TRBV30 and J usage is TRBJ1-5; D uncertain. From germline, CDR1 is GTSNPN and CDR2 SVGIG (reference sequence). V was shortened by 0 bases and J by 6 bases, with 18 bases between the two germline ends. The CDR3 runs to 16 residues. The CDR3 coding sequence is TGTGCCTGGAGTGTACGGGCGGCCTTTAGGAGTCAGCCCCAGCATTTT. Protein sequence: CAWSVRAAFRSQPQHF. The full variable domain, in which reference TRBV30 and TRBJ1-5 provide the parts outside the CDR3, is SQTIHQWPATLVQPVGSPLSLECTVEGTSNPNLYWYRQAAGRGLQLLFYSVGIGQISSEVPQNLSASRPQDRQFILSSKKLLLSDSGFYLCAWSVRAAFRSQPQHFGDGTRLSIL.

The V call is TRBV4-2, the J call TRBJ1-2; no firm D call. Trimming shortened V by 0 bases and J by 9 bases, and 14 bases separated the two germline ends. The CDR3 contains 14 residues. Per germline, CDR1 LGHNA and CDR2 YNFKEQ. Here the CDR3 DNA reads TGTGCCAGCAGCCAAGACGGGTCTGAATCTCGCTACACCTTC. Translation: CASSQDGSESRYTF.

The CDR3 protein is CASSLPTGRETQYF. The CDR3 DNA follows: TGTGCCAGCAGCCTCCCGACGGGACGAGAGACCCAGTACTTC. This chain uses TRBV7-2 with TRBJ2-5, with D possibly called TRBD1 or TRBD2 (5 bases each). The CDR3 has 14 residues. V was pared by 5 bases and J by 4 bases, with 14 bases between. The germline CDR1 and CDR2 sequences are SGHTA and FQGNSA.

The chain has TRBV13 and TRBJ2-2; 9 bases fit TRBD1. This CDR3 is built from 14 residues. Losses at the gene ends were 3 bases for V and 6 bases for J; bases not matched to a gene: 2. CDR1 is PRHDT and CDR2 is FYEKMQ in the germline V gene (reference sequence). The CDR3 DNA sequence: TGTGCCAGCAGCTTTGGACAGGGGTCCGGGGAGCTGTTTTTT. This gives the protein CASSFGQGSGELFF. The complete variable domain, with remaining parts taken from reference TRBV13 and TRBJ2-2, reads AAGVIQSPRHLIKEKRETATLKCYPIPRHDTVYWYQQGPGQDPQFLISFYEKMQSDKGSIPDRFSAQQFSDYHSELNMSSLELGDSALYFCASSFGQGSGELFFGEGSRLTVL.

Worth noting for this clone: Other DNA sequences from this sample encode an identical CDR3 as well. The rearrangement links TRBV6-5 to TRBJ2-6; D call uncertain. The germline V gene encodes CDR1 MNHEY and CDR2 SVGAGI. Trimming cost V 2 bases and J 3 bases, with 2 bases left between them. This CDR3 has 13 residues. CDR3 protein: CASSYSGANVLTF. The DNA for the CDR3 is TGTGCCAGCAGTTACAGTGGGGCCAACGTCCTGACTTTC.

The genes are TRBV10-3 and TRBJ2-5; tentatively, D is TRBD1 (6 bases). The ends were cut back, 4 bases at V and 2 bases at J, with 17 bases in the middle. The CDR3 totals 16 residues. Germline lookup yields CDR1 ENHRY and CDR2 SYGVKD. The CDR3 here is CAISARVTGSQETQYF. The DNA for the CDR3 is TGTGCCATCAGTGCCAGGGTGACAGGTAGTCAAGAGACCCAGTACTTC.

CDR3 nucleotide sequence: TGTGCCAGCAGTGTAGGCAGGGATAATTCACCCCTCCACTTT. Its translation: CASSVGRDNSPLHF. The chain couples TRBV2 to TRBJ1-6; a weak D match, TRBD1 (5 bases). Germline assignment: CDR1 SNHLY and CDR2 FYNNEI. Trimming removed 4 bases from V and 5 bases from J, with 9 bases in between. The length of the CDR3 is 14 residues.

The chain links TRBV7-2 to TRBJ2-1, with a possible D match to TRBD2 (5 bases). Trimming pared 5 bases from V and 7 bases from J, leaving 15 bases between. Germline assignment: CDR1 SGHTA and CDR2 FQGNSA. This CDR3 is 14 amino acids long. The CDR3 bases are TGTGCCAGCAGCCTCTTCCGGGGTGGAAATGAGCAGTTCTTC. This sequence encodes CASSLFRGGNEQFF.

This chain uses TRBV2 with TRBJ1-2; unclear D gene. Germline CDR1 SNHLY, CDR2 FYNNEI. Between the trimmed V and J ends, which lost 0 bases and 4 bases, there was a span of 12 bases. This CDR3 region has 15 residues. The CDR3 nucleotides read TGTGCCAGCAGTGAAGCAGGAGGGATCCTCTATGGCTACACCTTC. Translation gives CASSEAGGILYGYTF.

The CDR3 here is CAWRGGPREYF. The DNA for the CDR3 is TGTGCCTGGAGGGGGGGCCCTCGGGAGTACTTC. The chain carries TRBV30 and TRBJ2-7; perhaps D is TRBD1 or TRBD2 (6 bases each). V shed 3 bases and J shed 11 bases, with 14 bases lying between them. The CDR3 has 11 amino acids. In germline, CDR1 is GTSNPN, CDR2 SVGIG (reference sequence).

The chain employs TRBV5-4 and TRBJ1-1, with D possibly TRBD1 on 5 matching bases. The length of the CDR3 is 13 residues. Deletions cut 3 bases from V and 2 bases from J, with 8 bases between. Germline CDR1 SGHNT, CDR2 YYREEE (reference sequence). CDR3 DNA: TGTGCCAGCAGCTCGACAGTAAACACTGAAGCTTTCTTT. Translation gives CASSSTVNTEAFF.